These T cell receptor beta chains were read from a single sample in a study of spatial heterogeneity in lung cancer. TCRdb re-called the 5' RACE reads through MiXCR, storing one row per CDR3 protein. The sample contains tens of thousands of distinct CDR3 sequences, about an eighth of which appear only once. This material consisted of PBMCs, taken at surgery. All receptors come from a male donor with early-stage non-small cell lung cancer. The CDR3 runs from the conserved cysteine through the conserved F or W. Fields, in order: J gene, V gene, D gene, clone size, CDR3 protein, CDR3 DNA. D genes are given only for firm matches. Not all rows give a size; the values are once, few, many and, for expanded clones, a class.

TRBJ2-4	TRBV3-1	NA	NA	CASSRPGQNIQYF	TGTGCCAGCAGCCGACCGGGACAAAACATTCAGTACTTC
TRBJ2-2	TRBV4-1	NA	few	CASSQDWGDTGELFF	TGCGCCAGCAGCCAAGATTGGGGGGACACCGGGGAGCTGTTTTTT
TRBJ2-1	TRBV20-1	TRBD2	few	CSAVVAGDVDEQFF	TGCAGTGCTGTGGTAGCGGGGGACGTCGATGAGCAGTTCTTC
TRBJ1-4	TRBV12-3/TRBV12-4	NA	many	CASSWGDTKLFF	TGTGCCAGCAGTTGGGGGGACACCAAACTGTTTTTT
TRBJ2-4	TRBV20-1	NA	few	CSPSMGNIQYF	TGCAGTCCCTCAATGGGGAACATTCAGTACTTC
TRBJ2-2	TRBV5-4	NA	NA	CASSARGTGELFF	TGTGCCAGCAGCGCTAGAGGGACCGGGGAGCTGTTTTTT
TRBJ1-2	TRBV19	TRBD1	NA	CASSITGAYYGYTF	TGTGCCAGTAGTATAACAGGGGCCTACTATGGCTACACCTTC
TRBJ2-3	TRBV10-3	TRBD2	NA	CAISGGRRTDTQYF	TGTGCCATCAGCGGGGGGAGGAGAACAGATACGCAGTATTTT
TRBJ2-2	TRBV6-2/TRBV6-3	NA	few	CASSYFSDGELFF	TGTGCCAGCAGTTACTTTTCCGACGGGGAGCTGTTTTTT
TRBJ1-5	TRBV6-5	TRBD1	NA	CASSYSTGARQPQHF	TGTGCCAGCAGTTACTCGACAGGGGCGAGGCAGCCCCAGCATTTT
TRBJ1-5	TRBV6-1	TRBD1	NA	CASSNYRGQPQHF	TGTGCCAGCAGCAATTACAGGGGGCAGCCCCAGCATTTT
TRBJ1-6	TRBV7-2	NA	NA	CASSSDGYNSPLHF	TGTGCCAGCAGCTCGGACGGCTATAATTCACCCCTCCACTTT
TRBJ1-1	TRBV5-1	TRBD1	NA	CASSTGGETEAFF	TGCGCCAGCAGTACAGGGGGAGAGACTGAAGCTTTCTTT
TRBJ1-1	TRBV5-1	NA	NA	CASSLDSGTEAFF	TGCGCCAGCAGCTTGGACTCGGGAACTGAAGCTTTCTTT
TRBJ2-5	TRBV7-9	TRBD2	many	CASSFPLAGETQYF	TGTGCCAGCAGCTTTCCCCTAGCGGGCGAGACCCAGTACTTC
TRBJ1-6	TRBV7-6	TRBD1	NA	CASSPRTGRNSPLHF	TGTGCCAGCAGCCCCCGGACAGGGAGGAATTCACCCCTCCACTTT
TRBJ2-2	TRBV24-1	NA	NA	CATSAPDRRGTGELFF	TGTGCCACCAGTGCTCCGGACCGCCGGGGCACCGGGGAGCTGTTTTTT
TRBJ1-2	TRBV5-4	TRBD1	few	CASSSYQGAYGYTF	TGTGCCAGCAGTTCTTACCAGGGGGCCTATGGCTACACCTTC
TRBJ2-3	TRBV20-1	NA	few	CSAKNLLGDTQYF	TGCAGTGCTAAGAACCTTCTCGGGGATACGCAGTATTTT
TRBJ2-5	TRBV29-1	NA	NA	CSVEGFRDTLETQYF	TGCAGCGTTGAGGGTTTTAGGGACACGCTTGAGACCCAGTACTTC
TRBJ2-7	TRBV28	NA	many	CASRTGNVVQYF	TGTGCCAGCAGAACAGGGAACGTTGTGCAGTACTTC
TRBJ2-1	TRBV18	NA	NA	CASSPRGGQSYNEQFF	TGTGCCAGCTCACCACGAGGCGGTCAGTCCTACAATGAGCAGTTCTTC
TRBJ2-5	TRBV7-9	TRBD1	few	CASSLVRTGRETQYF	TGTGCCAGCAGCTTAGTAAGGACAGGGCGAGAGACCCAGTACTTC
TRBJ2-7	TRBV6-5	TRBD1	once	CASSYSAQGANYEQYF	TGTGCCAGCAGTTACTCGGCGCAGGGGGCGAACTACGAGCAGTACTTC
TRBJ2-5	TRBV7-2	NA	NA	CASSSSTGGGGETQYF	TGTGCCAGCAGCTCCTCCACAGGGGGGGGAGGGGAGACCCAGTACTTC
TRBJ2-2	TRBV27	TRBD2	NA	CASAWGGTGELFF	TGTGCCAGTGCTTGGGGGGGCACCGGGGAGCTGTTTTTT
TRBJ2-5	TRBV7-2	TRBD1	few	CASSFHPRDSETQYF	TGTGCCAGCAGCTTTCATCCCAGGGACAGTGAGACCCAGTACTTC
TRBJ1-6	TRBV4-2	NA	few	CASSRGQNSPLHF	TGTGCCAGCAGTCGAGGCCAGAATTCACCCCTCCACTTT
TRBJ2-7	TRBV9	TRBD1	many	CASSVGTGHPYEQYF	TGTGCCAGCAGCGTCGGGACAGGCCACCCCTACGAGCAGTACTTC
TRBJ2-1	TRBV7-6	NA	NA	CASSQARYNEQFF	TGTGCCAGCAGCCAGGCCCGGTACAATGAGCAGTTCTTC
TRBJ2-2	TRBV7-9	TRBD1	many	CASSSDRDRTGELFF	TGTGCCAGCAGCTCCGACAGGGACCGCACCGGGGAGCTGTTTTTT
TRBJ2-5	TRBV5-1	NA	few	CASSFGGYQETQYF	TGCGCCAGCAGCTTTGGGGGGTACCAAGAGACCCAGTACTTC
TRBJ1-6	TRBV7-2	NA	many	CASSLVRTDSPLHF	TGTGCCAGCAGCTTAGTGCGGACAGACTCACCCCTCCACTTT
TRBJ1-2	TRBV7-9	NA	NA	CASSPGEF	TGTGCCAGCAGCCCGGGGGAATTC
TRBJ2-7	TRBV6-1	TRBD1	many	CASSGAGGYEQYF	TGTGCCAGCAGTGGGGCAGGGGGCTACGAGCAGTACTTC
TRBJ1-2	TRBV12-3/TRBV12-4	TRBD1	NA	CASSLTGRDGYTF	TGTGCCAGCAGTTTGACAGGGAGGGATGGCTACACCTTC
TRBJ2-7	TRBV29-1	NA	few	CSGGEADEQYF	TGCTCCGGAGGGGAAGCAGACGAGCAGTACTTC
TRBJ2-5	TRBV7-2	NA	NA	CASSSSGYETQYF	TGTGCCAGCAGCTCATCAGGGTATGAGACCCAGTACTTC
TRBJ2-3	TRBV27	TRBD2	many	CASRVAGGRNTQYF	TGTGCCAGCAGGGTAGCGGGGGGCCGAAATACGCAGTATTTT